The TCR beta chain under discussion was sequenced for a study of OX40 agonist ivuxolimab in advanced cancers. Study conclusions and caveats: Researchers report that CD8+ T cells had, on average, more expanded clones than CD4+. Partly responding patients at 0.1-3.0 mg/kg showed some of the smallest clonal expansion.

Remarks on this clone: Its antigen remains unidentified.

Assay used: immunoSEQ multiplex PCR; TCRdb lists only in-frame clones, some missing. The repertoire holds about 68,000 clones, with around nine tenths as singletons. Autoimmune disease history or systemic immunosuppression led to patients being barred. Germline-derived CDR1 and CDR2 are MGHRA and YSYEKL. The ends were cut back, 2 bases at V and 0 bases at J, with 8 bases in the middle. This CDR3 comprises 15 residues. The receptor was isolated from an adult with an advanced solid tumor such as melanoma, head and neck, liver or kidney cancer. The rearrangement uses TRBV4-1 and TRBJ1-3, with D possibly being TRBD1 (5 bases). The sample here was CD4+ or CD8+ T cells sorted from blood, taken in a trial of the OX40 agonist ivuxolimab. CDR3 coding DNA: TGCGCCAGCAGCCAACAGGGCCTCTCTGGAAACACCATATATTTT. Translation gives CASSQQGLSGNTIYF.